This is a list of T cell receptor beta chains from one sample in a study of beta chain features in type 1 diabetes. Clones were sequenced by immunoSEQ multiplex PCR, and TCRdb holds only the in-frame ones, with some missing. The sample gives approximately 260,000 clones, roughly a quarter of which show up once; around 0.012% is in the top ten. The sequencing input was naive CD4+ T cells from blood. The receptors were sampled from a woman between 25 and 40 years old with type 1 diabetes. Each CDR3 is given with its conserved first and last residue. The D gene is left open where the match is weak. Where a row states a size, it is once, few, many or the class of an expanded clone; other rows omit it.

CDR3 length	clone size	V gene	D gene	J gene	CDR3 DNA	CDR3 protein
13	few	TRBV25-1	-	TRBJ2-1	TGTGCCAGCAGTGAGGCCGGGGACAATGAGCAGTTCTTC	CASSEAGDNEQFF
13	few	TRBV9	-	TRBJ2-3	TGTGCCAGCAGCGTCTCCTTGTTGGATACGCAGTATTTT	CASSVSLLDTQYF
14	few	TRBV4-2	TRBD1	TRBJ2-7	TGTGCCAGCAGCCAAGGGACAGGGGTCAACGAGCAGTACTTC	CASSQGTGVNEQYF
15	-	TRBV15	-	TRBJ2-7	TGTGCCACCAGCAGAGTACAGTCTTCGTCTTGGGAGCAGTACTTC	CATSRVQSSSWEQYF
15	-	TRBV27	TRBD1	TRBJ1-1	TGTGCCAGCAGTTTGGACAGGGGGCTGAACACTGAAGCTTTCTTT	CASSLDRGLNTEAFF
15	-	TRBV21-1	-	TRBJ1-1	TGTGCCAGCAGCCGCGGGGACAGGGCTAACACTGAAGCTTTCTTT	CASSRGDRANTEAFF
13	-	TRBV29-1	-	TRBJ2-1	TGCAGCGTTGAAGGGGACATACACAATGAGCAGTTCTTC	CSVEGDIHNEQFF
11	few	TRBV7-9	-	TRBJ2-1	TGTGCCAGCAGCGAGGGTGTTGAGCAGTTCTTC	CASSEGVEQFF
10	-	TRBV28	-	TRBJ1-2	TGTGCCACCAGACTTTATGGCTACACCTTC	CATRLYGYTF
17	few	TRBV29-1	TRBD2	TRBJ2-3	TGCAGCGTTGAACCGGGACTAGCGGGGATTAGCACAGATACGCAGTATTTT	CSVEPGLAGISTDTQYF
15	few	TRBV29-1	-	TRBJ2-2	TGCGCGGGCCATAGTGTGGGAGGTTATAGCGGGGAGCTGTTTTTT	CAGHSVGGYSGELFF
13	few	TRBV5-1	-	TRBJ1-2	TGCGCCAGCAGCCGGGGAGGAACGTATGGCTACACCTTC	CASSRGGTYGYTF
13	few	TRBV2	TRBD2	TRBJ2-2	TGTGCCAGCAGGGAACTAGCGACCGGGGAGCTGTTTTTT	CASRELATGELFF
14	once	TRBV30	TRBD2	TRBJ2-5	TGTGCCTGGACTAAACTGACTAGCAGGGAGACCCAGTACTTC	CAWTKLTSRETQYF
12	-	TRBV5-4	-	TRBJ1-2	TGTGCCAGCAGCTTTGTCGAGGAGGGCTACACCTTC	CASSFVEEGYTF
15	-	TRBV4-1	TRBD2	TRBJ2-7	TGCGCCAGCAGCCTTTCGGGACTAGCAACCTACGAGCAGTACTTC	CASSLSGLATYEQYF
13	-	TRBV27	-	TRBJ1-2	TGTGCCAGCAGTTCTCGCGGGGCGGGTGGCTACACCTTC	CASSSRGAGGYTF
14	few	TRBV2	TRBD2	TRBJ2-4	TGTGCCAGCAGTGAACCGGGGGGCAAAAACATTCAGTACTTC	CASSEPGGKNIQYF
14	-	TRBV2	-	TRBJ2-2	TGTGCCAGCAGTGTTGAGGACTCGGCCGGGGAGCTGTTTTTT	CASSVEDSAGELFF
12	-	TRBV6-5	-	TRBJ1-4	TGTGCCACCCGGGGGACTGCTGAAAAACTGTTTTTT	CATRGTAEKLFF
16	few	TRBV7-9	TRBD1	TRBJ2-7	TGTGCCAGCAGTTTAGGACCGACAGGGTACTCCTACGAGCAGTACTTC	CASSLGPTGYSYEQYF
12	-	TRBV28	TRBD1	TRBJ1-2	TGTGCCGGACAGGGGGTTGGTTATGGCTACACCTTC	CAGQGVGYGYTF
14	-	TRBV2	-	TRBJ2-4	TGTGCCACTCGGCGTAGGGGAGCCAAAAACATTCAGTACTTC	CATRRRGAKNIQYF
19	few	TRBV9	TRBD2	TRBJ2-3	TGTGCCAGCAGCGTAGCCGGGACTAGCGGGAGAGGGGGCACAGATACGCAGTATTTT	CASSVAGTSGRGGTDTQYF
16	few	TRBV7-2	-	TRBJ2-2	TGTGCCAGCAGCTTCCGGGGATCTCCTATGCCCGGGGAGCTGTTTTTT	CASSFRGSPMPGELFF
15	-	TRBV6-5	TRBD1	TRBJ2-7	TGTGCCAGCAGTCGATCCGGGACAGGGTATTACGAGCAGTACTTC	CASSRSGTGYYEQYF
18	few	TRBV7-3	TRBD1	TRBJ2-6	TGTGCCAGCAGCCTCCGGGACAGTGTTATCTCTGGGGCCAACGTCCTGACTTTC	CASSLRDSVISGANVLTF
14	-	TRBV7-9	TRBD1	TRBJ1-1	TGTGCCAGCAGCTTCGGACAGGGGGTAAATGAAGCTTTCTTT	CASSFGQGVNEAFF
15	few	TRBV14	-	TRBJ2-3	TGTGCCAGCAGCCAAGGGACTTTCTATGGAGATACGCAGTATTTT	CASSQGTFYGDTQYF
13	-	TRBV11-2	-	TRBJ1-2	TGTGCCAGCAGCTTAGGACTCGACAGGGGCTACACCTTC	CASSLGLDRGYTF
16	few	TRBV30	TRBD2	TRBJ2-7	TGTGCCTGGAGTTGGTTTCTAGCGGGAGGGCCACACGAGCAGTACTTC	CAWSWFLAGGPHEQYF
13	few	TRBV5-1	-	TRBJ2-7	TGCGCCAGCCTCCGGGAGAACTCCTACGAGCAGTACTTC	CASLRENSYEQYF
15	-	TRBV5-1	-	TRBJ1-1	TGCGCCAGCAGCTTGGGAGAGGGGGGGAGCGGGACTGCGTTCTTT	CASSLGEGGSGTAFF
13	few	TRBV6-5	-	TRBJ1-5	TGTGCCAGCAGTCAGTATAGCAATCAGCCCCAGCATTTT	CASSQYSNQPQHF
16	few	TRBV7-8	TRBD2	TRBJ2-7	TGTGCCAGCAGCCGCGTTAGACTAGCGGGAGTTTCCGAGCAGTACTTC	CASSRVRLAGVSEQYF
13	-	TRBV19	-	TRBJ2-4	TGTGCCAGTAGTGTGGACAGAGAAAACATTCAGTACTTC	CASSVDRENIQYF
15	-	TRBV19	TRBD1	TRBJ1-2	TGTGCCAGTAGCCTTGGGGGACAGGGCTACGATGGCTACACCTTC	CASSLGGQGYDGYTF